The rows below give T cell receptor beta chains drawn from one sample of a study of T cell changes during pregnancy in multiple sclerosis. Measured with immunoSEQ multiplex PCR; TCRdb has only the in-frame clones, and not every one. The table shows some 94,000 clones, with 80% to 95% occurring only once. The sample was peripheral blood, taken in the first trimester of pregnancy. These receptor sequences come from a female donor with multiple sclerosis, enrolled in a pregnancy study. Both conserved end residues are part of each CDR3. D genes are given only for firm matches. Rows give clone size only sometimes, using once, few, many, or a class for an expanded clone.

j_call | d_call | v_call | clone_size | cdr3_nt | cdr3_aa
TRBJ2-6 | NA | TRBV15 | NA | TGTGCCACCAGCAGATCCCCATCTGGGGCCAACGTCCTGACTTTC | CATSRSPSGANVLTF
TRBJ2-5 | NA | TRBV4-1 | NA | TGCGCCAGCAGCCTACAGGGGAGGCAAGAGACCCAGTACTTC | CASSLQGRQETQYF
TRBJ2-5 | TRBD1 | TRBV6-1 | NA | TGTGCCAGCAGTGGTAACAGGGGGCAAGAGACCCAGTACTTC | CASSGNRGQETQYF
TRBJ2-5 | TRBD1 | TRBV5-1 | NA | TGCGCCAGCAGCTCCGGACAGGGAGTTGAGACCCAGTACTTC | CASSSGQGVETQYF
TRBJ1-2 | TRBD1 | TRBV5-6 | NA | TGTGCCAGCAGCTGGGGCAGCAGGGGGATCGATGGCTACACCTTC | CASSWGSRGIDGYTF
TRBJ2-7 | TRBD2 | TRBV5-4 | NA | TGTGCCAGCAGCTCGGGGACTAGCGGGCCCTACGAGCAGTACTTC | CASSSGTSGPYEQYF
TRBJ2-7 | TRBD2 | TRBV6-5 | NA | TGTGCCAGCAGTTACGGGACTAGCGGGAGGAATCACTTC | CASSYGTSGRNHF
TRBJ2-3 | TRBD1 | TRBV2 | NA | TGTGCCAGCAGTGAGGGGACAGGGACCACAGATACGCAGTATTTT | CASSEGTGTTDTQYF
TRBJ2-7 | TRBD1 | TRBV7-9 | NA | TGTGCCAGCAGCTTCGGGACAGTTTACGAGCAGTACTTC | CASSFGTVYEQYF
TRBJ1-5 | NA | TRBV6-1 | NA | TGTGCCAGCACTCAAGGGGGTTATAGCAATCAGCCCCAGCATTTT | CASTQGGYSNQPQHF
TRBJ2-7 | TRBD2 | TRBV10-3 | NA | TGTGCCATCAGTGAAGGTGGGCTAGCGGAAACCTACGAGCAGTACTTC | CAISEGGLAETYEQYF
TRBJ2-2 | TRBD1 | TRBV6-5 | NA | TGTGCCGGTGGACAGGGGAACACCGGGGAGCTGTTTTTT | CAGGQGNTGELFF
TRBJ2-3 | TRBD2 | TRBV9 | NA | TGTGCCAGCAGCGTAGGTAGCGGGACTGGCACAGATACGCAGTATTTT | CASSVGSGTGTDTQYF
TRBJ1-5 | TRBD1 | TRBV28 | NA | TGTGCCAGCAGTTTAGGGCAGGGGGCAAATCAGCCCCAGCATTTT | CASSLGQGANQPQHF
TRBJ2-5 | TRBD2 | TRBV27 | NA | TGTGCCAGCAGTTTAGGCGGGACTAGGTTAAGGGAGACCCAGTACTTC | CASSLGGTRLRETQYF
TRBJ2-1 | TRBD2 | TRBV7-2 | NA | TGTGCCAGCACTCGAGGACTAGCGGGAGTCACCTACAATGAGCAGTTCTTC | CASTRGLAGVTYNEQFF
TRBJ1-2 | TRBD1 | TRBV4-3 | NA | TGCGCCAGCAGCCAAGACAGGGGGCGAAGTGGCTACACCTTC | CASSQDRGRSGYTF
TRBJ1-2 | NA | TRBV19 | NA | TGTGCCAGTAGTGAGACAGCTAACTATGGCTACACCTTC | CASSETANYGYTF
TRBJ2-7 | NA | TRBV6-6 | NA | TGTGCCAGCGGCCTTTCAGGACAGACGTCTTACGAGCAGTACTTC | CASGLSGQTSYEQYF
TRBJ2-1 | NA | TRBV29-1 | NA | TGCAGCGTTGTGACTGTTTCCTACAATGAGCAGTTCTTC | CSVVTVSYNEQFF
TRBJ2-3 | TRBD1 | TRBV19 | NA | TGTGCCAGTAGATGGACAGGGGGAGATACGCAGTATTTT | CASRWTGGDTQYF
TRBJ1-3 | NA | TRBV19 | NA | TGTGCCAGCCGCCCGCGGGGTGATACAAACACCATATATTTT | CASRPRGDTNTIYF
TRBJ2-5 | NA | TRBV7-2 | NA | TGTGCCAGCAGCCCAGGGGAGAGACAAGAGACCCAGTACTTC | CASSPGERQETQYF
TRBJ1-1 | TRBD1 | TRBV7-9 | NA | TGTGCCAGCAGCTTGGGGGACAGGGGTCGGGACACTGAAGCTTTCTTT | CASSLGDRGRDTEAFF
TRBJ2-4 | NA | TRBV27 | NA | TGTGCCAGCAGTTTTAGTGCCAAAAACATTCAGTACTTC | CASSFSAKNIQYF
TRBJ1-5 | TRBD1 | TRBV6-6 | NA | TGTGCCAGCAGTTACCAGGGGGCAAACAATCAGCCCCAGCATTTT | CASSYQGANNQPQHF
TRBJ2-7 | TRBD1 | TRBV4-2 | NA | TGTGCCAGCAGCCACCAGGGGGCGAAGGACCCCTACGAGCAGTACTTC | CASSHQGAKDPYEQYF
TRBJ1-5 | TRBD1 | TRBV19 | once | TGTGCCAGTAGCCGCTTAGGACAGGGGAGCAATCAGCCCCAGCATTTT | CASSRLGQGSNQPQHF
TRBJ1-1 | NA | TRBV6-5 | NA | TGTGCCAGCAGTTACTTTAGGGGGGGGACTGAAGCTTTCTTT | CASSYFRGGTEAFF
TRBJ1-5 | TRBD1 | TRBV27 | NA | TGTGCCAGCAGGGAAGGGACAGGGAGACATCAGCCCCAGCATTTT | CASREGTGRHQPQHF
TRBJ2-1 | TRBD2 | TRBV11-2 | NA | TGTGCCAGCAGCCCCAAACTAGCGGTCGATGAGCAGTTCTTC | CASSPKLAVDEQFF
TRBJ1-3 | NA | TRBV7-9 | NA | TGTGCCAGCAGCTTAGATGGACTCAGGGGACGGTCTGGAAACACCATATATTTT | CASSLDGLRGRSGNTIYF
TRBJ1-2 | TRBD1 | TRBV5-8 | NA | TGTGCCAGCAGCCCTGGACAGGGGTTGCGCTATGGCTACACCTTC | CASSPGQGLRYGYTF
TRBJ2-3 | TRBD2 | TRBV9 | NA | TGTGCCAGCAGCGTAGCTGCGGGAGATGTCACAGATACGCAGTATTTT | CASSVAAGDVTDTQYF
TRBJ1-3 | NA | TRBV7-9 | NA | TGTGCCAGCCGTCCACCCGGGGAAGAAGCTGGAAACACCATATATTTT | CASRPPGEEAGNTIYF
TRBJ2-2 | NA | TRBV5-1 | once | TGCGCCAGCAGCCCCGGTATTCCTATCACCGGGGAGCTGTTTTTT | CASSPGIPITGELFF
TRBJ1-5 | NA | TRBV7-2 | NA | TGTGCCAGCAGCTTAGAGGGAGGCAGCAATCAGCCCCAGCATTTT | CASSLEGGSNQPQHF
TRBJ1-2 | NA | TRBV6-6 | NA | TGTGCCAGCGGGCCGTTTGACTATGGCTACACCTTC | CASGPFDYGYTF
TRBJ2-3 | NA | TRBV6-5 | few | TGTGCCAGCAGTCCCAGCGTTAGCACAGATACGCAGTATTTT | CASSPSVSTDTQYF
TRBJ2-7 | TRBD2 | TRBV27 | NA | TGTGCCAGCAGTTTTTCCACCTCGAGAACTAGCGGGAGAGCCTACGAGCAGTACTTC | CASSFSTSRTSGRAYEQYF
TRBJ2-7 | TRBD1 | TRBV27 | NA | TGTGCCAGCAGTTCATGGACAGGGCCCCCCGACGAGCAGTACTTC | CASSSWTGPPDEQYF
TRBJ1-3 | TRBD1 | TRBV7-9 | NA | TGTGCCAGCAGCCCCCAGGGGGCGCTCCCCGGAAACACCATATATTTT | CASSPQGALPGNTIYF
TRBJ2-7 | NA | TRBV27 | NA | TGTGCCAGCAGTTTAAGGGCAGGGGTCTACGAGCAGTACTTC | CASSLRAGVYEQYF
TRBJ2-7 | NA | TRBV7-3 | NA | TGTGCCAGCAGCCCGACGGCGGCCTCCTACGAGCAGTACTTC | CASSPTAASYEQYF
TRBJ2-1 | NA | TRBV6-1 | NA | TGTGCCAGCAGTACGGGACTGTCATACAATGAGCAGTTCTTC | CASSTGLSYNEQFF
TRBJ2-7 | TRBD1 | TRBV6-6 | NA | TGTGCCAGCAGTAAGTGGACAGGGGGGAGAACGGACGAGCAGTACTTC | CASSKWTGGRTDEQYF
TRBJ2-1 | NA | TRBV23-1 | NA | TGCGCCAGCAGTCAATCAAGCGGGTGCGTACCGAGTGAGCAGTTCTTC | CASSQSSGCVPSEQFF
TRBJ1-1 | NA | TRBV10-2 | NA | TGCGCCAGCAGTGAGTCGAACAGGCTGAACACTGAAGCTTTCTTT | CASSESNRLNTEAFF
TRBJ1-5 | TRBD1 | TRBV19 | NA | TGTGCCAGTAGTATTCACAGGGGGCGCGATCAGCCCCAGCATTTT | CASSIHRGRDQPQHF
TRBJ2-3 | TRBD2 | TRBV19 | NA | TGTGCCAGTAGTATCGAGGTGGGAACTAGCGGGACTCTCTCGAGCACAGATACGCAGTATTTT | CASSIEVGTSGTLSSTDTQYF
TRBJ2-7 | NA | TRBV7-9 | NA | TGTGCCAGCAGCTCGACTTTCGAGCAGTACTTC | CASSSTFEQYF
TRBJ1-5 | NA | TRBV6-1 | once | TGTGCCAGCAGTGACAGGGGTTGGGGTTTGGACCAGCATTTT | CASSDRGWGLDQHF